This TCR beta chain was documented in a study of blood T cell repertoires in COVID-19 (dated by TCRdb to between 2020 and 2021). Background for the entire study: Samples covering the acute and convalescent phases of COVID-19 were provided by collaborators in the United States, Italy and Spain. The material from the prospective study consisted of cDNA or gDNA derived from T cells, B-cell-depleted T cells, or PBMCs. Deeply sampled blood TCRbeta repertoires from subjects exposed to, actively infected with, or recovered from COVID-19 were included in the dataset. The repertoires were released in a freely available public database meant as a resource for research on the immune response to SARS-CoV-2. Samples came from the ongoing ImmuneRACE study (first 160 participants) plus 1,254 subjects from 6 global collaborators. The sample metadata nearly always contained a de-identified subject ID, COVID-19 status, age in years and sex. Where HLA class I and class II types were available, the types were taken from metadata supplied by the sample provider, not from assay-based typing. Study-wide conclusions, independent of this receptor: The quantity of clinical and demographic metadata differed by source and by participant and was supplied without curation.

CDR1 PRHDT and CDR2 FYEKMQ were looked up in the germline V gene (reference sequence). The CDR3 covers 18 residues, taking in both the cysteine and the phenylalanine. The retained sequence is limited to the CDR3, 54 bases, with the frame set at the first base. Unmatched junction bases come to 14, with V trimmed by 5 bases and J by 6 bases. TCRbeta CDR3 regions were amplified from genomic DNA using the immunoSEQ Assay, a bias-controlled multiplex PCR. In the original analysis: The number of nucleated cells in each sample was estimated by amplification of reference gene primers within the assay. Sequence reads were collapsed and filtered to measure the absolute abundance of every unique TCRbeta CDR3 rearrangement. Productive Simpson clonality was computed per sample as the square root of Simpson's diversity index over productive rearrangements. Here the immuneACCESS table is served through TCRdb, limited to in-frame sequences with V and J called. Missing clones are a known gap in these copies; in checked studies unresolved V genes cover under half, and the rest lacks a known reason. That table furnishes V, J and clone size, whereas the DNA furnished D and trimming. This sample comprises more than 55,000 clones, 80% to 90% of them detected only once. Roughly 6.7% of the sample rests with the top ten.

This clone was seen only once. Its antigen is still unknown. Nothing much larger sits one base from this clone, and base qualities are not available. Each collaborating institution followed its own protocols to collect whole blood in K2EDTA tubes. For TCRbeta analysis, collaborator samples were shipped as frozen whole blood, as isolated PBMCs, or as DNA extracted from either sample type. The TCR sequence derives from a man in his fifties or sixties with active or convalescent COVID-19. The V gene is TRBV13 and the J gene is TRBJ2-3, and TRBD2 aligns with 13 junction nucleotides. The sequenced sample was peripheral blood. The CDR3: CASSNKPLAGGPGDTQYF. The nucleotide sequence reads TGTGCCAGCAGCAACAAACCACTAGCGGGAGGGCCGGGTGATACGCAGTATTTT.